The entry below gives a single TCR beta chain sequence along with its context. Its antigen is still unknown. This sample is part of a study of spatial heterogeneity in lung cancer. Study as a whole: Within raw reads, each unique TCR and UMI combination appeared on average more than ten times. Study-level results: Expanded alpha and beta TCR counts within tumors tracked tumor mutation counts.

MiXCR, run by TCRdb on the 5' RACE reads, gives a single entry per CDR3 protein. The sample consists of about 1,600 distinct CDR3 sequences, 20% to 25% of them appearing once. Germline CDR1 is SGHRS and CDR2 is YFSETQ. Trimming took 2 bases from V and 2 from J, leaving 8 bases between them. CDR3 length: 15 amino acids. Time point: sample taken at primary tumor resection. Material for sequencing was whole RNA from tumor, nontumor lung or frozen PBMC, left unsorted. The sequencing here drew on lung tumor tissue, taken at surgery. The rearrangement links TRBV5-1 to TRBJ1-6, with D possibly TRBD1 on 6 matching bases. This TCR was recovered from a male donor with early-stage non-small cell lung cancer. Written as DNA, the CDR3 is TGCGCCAGCAGCTTTTGGACAGCCTATAATTCACCCCTCCACTTT. Protein sequence: CASSFWTAYNSPLHF.